This TCR beta chain was documented in a study of CD8 T cells in ankylosing spondylitis. Study-level results: Disease-associated clones were CD8+ and fairly uncommon in peripheral blood. Disease-associated clones were reportedly significantly overrepresented in matched ankylosing spondylitis synovial fluid. The study identified a TCR beta motif of seven or eight highly homologous variants that appeared characteristic of ankylosing spondylitis blood.

TCRdb analysed the 5' RACE reads with MiXCR anew, one entry per CDR3 protein. The table has some 840,000 distinct CDR3 sequences, about an eighth seen once. Comments on this clonotype: Its antigen is not identified.

There are 12 residues in the CDR3. V gave up 2 bases and J gave up 6 bases, with 7 bases separating them. V usage is TRBV12-3 or TRBV12-4 and J usage is TRBJ1-1; no firm D call. The sequence derives from a male donor with ankylosing spondylitis. Sample: blood, either unsorted or a sorted T cell fraction (not recorded which). The DNA for the CDR3 is TGTGCCAGCAGTTTACTAGACGCTGAAGCTTTCTTT. It encodes CASSLLDAEAFF.